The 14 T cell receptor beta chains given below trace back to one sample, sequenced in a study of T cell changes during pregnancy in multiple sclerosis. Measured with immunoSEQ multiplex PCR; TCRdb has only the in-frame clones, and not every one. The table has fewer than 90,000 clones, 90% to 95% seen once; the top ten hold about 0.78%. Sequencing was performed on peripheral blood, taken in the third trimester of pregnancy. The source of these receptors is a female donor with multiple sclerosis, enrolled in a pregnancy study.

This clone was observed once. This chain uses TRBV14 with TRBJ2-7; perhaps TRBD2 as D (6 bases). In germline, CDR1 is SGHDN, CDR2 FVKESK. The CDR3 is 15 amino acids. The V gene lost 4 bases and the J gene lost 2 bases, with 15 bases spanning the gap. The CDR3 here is CASSRGTGGTYEQYF. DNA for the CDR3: TGTGCCAGCAGCCGTGGGACTGGCGGTACCTACGAGCAGTACTTC.

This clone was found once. The CDR3, as DNA: TGCGCCCTCACTACTTACAGGAACCATCAGCCCCAGCATTTT. Encoded protein: CALTTYRNHQPQHF. V gene TRBV10-2 combines with J gene TRBJ1-5, with TRBD1 as a possible D gene (5 bases). From germline, CDR1 is WSHSY and CDR2 SAAADI. The CDR3 contains 14 residues. V dropped 11 bases and J dropped 5 bases, with 19 bases sitting between them.

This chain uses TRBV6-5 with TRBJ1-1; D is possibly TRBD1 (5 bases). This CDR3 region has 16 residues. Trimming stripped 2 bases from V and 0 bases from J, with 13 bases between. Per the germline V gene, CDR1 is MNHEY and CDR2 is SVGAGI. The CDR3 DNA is TGTGCCAGCAGTTACGGCGGCGGGGGTTTGAACACTGAAGCTTTCTTT. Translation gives CASSYGGGGLNTEAFF.

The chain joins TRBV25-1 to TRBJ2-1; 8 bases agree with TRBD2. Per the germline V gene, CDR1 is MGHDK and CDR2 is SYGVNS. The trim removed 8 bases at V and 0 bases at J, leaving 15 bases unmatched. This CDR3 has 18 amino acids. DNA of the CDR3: TGTGCCAGCGGCTGGGCGGTAGCGGGGCCGAGCTCCTACAATGAGCAGTTCTTC. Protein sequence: CASGWAVAGPSSYNEQFF.

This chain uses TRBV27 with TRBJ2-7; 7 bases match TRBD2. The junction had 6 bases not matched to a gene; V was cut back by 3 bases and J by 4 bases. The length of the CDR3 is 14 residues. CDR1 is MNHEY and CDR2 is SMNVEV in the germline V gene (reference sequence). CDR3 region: CASSFREAAYEQYF. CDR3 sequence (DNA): TGTGCCAGCAGTTTCCGGGAGGCGGCGTACGAGCAGTACTTC.

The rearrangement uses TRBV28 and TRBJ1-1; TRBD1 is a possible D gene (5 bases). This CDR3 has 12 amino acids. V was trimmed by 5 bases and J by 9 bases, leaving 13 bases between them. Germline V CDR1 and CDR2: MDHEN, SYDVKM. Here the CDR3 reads CASSLRLGQAFF. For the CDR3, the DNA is TGTGCCAGCAGTCTCCGTTTGGGGCAAGCTTTCTTT.

The CDR3 protein is CASSATPWGGDTEAFF. In DNA, the CDR3 is TGTGCCAGCAGCGCGACCCCCTGGGGGGGCGACACTGAAGCTTTCTTT. This chain connects TRBV9 to TRBJ1-1; possible D gene TRBD1, 6 bases. This CDR3 region has 16 residues. V was trimmed by 3 bases and J by 3 bases, leaving 18 bases between them. From germline, CDR1 is SGDLS and CDR2 YYNGEE.

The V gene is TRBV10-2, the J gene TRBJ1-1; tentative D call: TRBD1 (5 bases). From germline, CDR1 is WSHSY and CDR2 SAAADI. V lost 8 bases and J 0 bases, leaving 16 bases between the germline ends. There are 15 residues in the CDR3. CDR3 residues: CASGVKAGMNTEAFF. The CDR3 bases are TGCGCCAGCGGTGTAAAGGCAGGGATGAACACTGAAGCTTTCTTT.

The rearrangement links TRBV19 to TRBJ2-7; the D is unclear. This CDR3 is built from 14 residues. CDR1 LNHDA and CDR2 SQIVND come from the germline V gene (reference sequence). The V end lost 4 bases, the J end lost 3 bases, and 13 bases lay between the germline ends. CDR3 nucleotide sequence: TGTGCCAGTAGTACATCGGGTGATTACTACGAGCAGTACTTC. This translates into CASSTSGDYYEQYF.

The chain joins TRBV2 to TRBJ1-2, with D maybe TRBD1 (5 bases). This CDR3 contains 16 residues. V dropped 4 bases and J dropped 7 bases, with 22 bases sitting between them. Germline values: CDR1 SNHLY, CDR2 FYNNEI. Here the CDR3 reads CASSASRSGKFAGYTF. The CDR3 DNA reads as TGTGCCAGCAGTGCATCAAGGTCAGGGAAGTTTGCTGGCTACACCTTC.

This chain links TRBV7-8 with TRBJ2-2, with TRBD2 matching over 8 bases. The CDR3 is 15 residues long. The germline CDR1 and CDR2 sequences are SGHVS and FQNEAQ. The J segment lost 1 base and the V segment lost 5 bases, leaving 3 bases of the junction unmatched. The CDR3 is CASSRSGVNTGELFF. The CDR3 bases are TGTGCCAGCAGCCGTAGCGGGGTGAACACCGGGGAGCTGTTTTTT.

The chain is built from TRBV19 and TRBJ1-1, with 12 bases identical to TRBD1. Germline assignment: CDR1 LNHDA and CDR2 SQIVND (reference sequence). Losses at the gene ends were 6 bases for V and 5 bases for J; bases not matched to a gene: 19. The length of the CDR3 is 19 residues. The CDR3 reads CASSRPLPGTGGVGTEAFF. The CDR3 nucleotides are TGTGCCAGTAGCCGACCATTGCCTGGGACAGGGGGCGTAGGGACTGAAGCTTTCTTT.

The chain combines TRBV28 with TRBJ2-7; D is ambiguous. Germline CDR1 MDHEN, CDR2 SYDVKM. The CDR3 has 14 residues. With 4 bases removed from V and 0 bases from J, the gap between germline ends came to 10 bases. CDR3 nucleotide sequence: TGTGCCAGCAGTTCTGTCGACTCCTCCTACGAGCAGTACTTC. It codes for CASSSVDSSYEQYF. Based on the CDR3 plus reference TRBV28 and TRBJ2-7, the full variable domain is DVKVTQSSRYLVKRTGEKVFLECVQDMDHENMFWYRQDPGLGLRLIYFSYDVKMKEKGDIPEGYSVSREKKERFSLILESASTNQTSMYLCASSSVDSSYEQYFGPGTRLTVT.

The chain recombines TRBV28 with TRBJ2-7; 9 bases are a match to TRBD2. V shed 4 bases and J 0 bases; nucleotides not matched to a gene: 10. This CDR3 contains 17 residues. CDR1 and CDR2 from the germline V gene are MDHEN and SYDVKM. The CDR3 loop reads CASSSPGLAQSSYEQYF. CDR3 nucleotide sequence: TGTGCCAGCAGTTCGCCGGGACTAGCCCAGAGCTCCTACGAGCAGTACTTC.